This T cell receptor beta chain was observed in a study of cytomegalovirus exposure and HLA in healthy donors. Findings and caveats of the study: That first-cohort TCR clusters tended to co-occur in the approximately 110 validation repertoires was found in a later analysis. The study found most TCR sequences rare, yet found some public TCRs in many donors. TCR beta chains numbering more than 150 were designated cytomegalovirus-associated.

The method was immunoSEQ multiplex PCR; TCRdb's version includes in-frame clones alone and lacks a portion of them. The sample contains roughly 250,000 clones, 85% to 90% of which appear only once. To note about this clone: Its target is unknown.

The source is a man younger than 35 in good health and CMV-seronegative. Sequenced material: PBMCs.

DNA of the CDR3: TGTGCCAGCAGTGAATCGGCGGCCCCGGAGACCCAGTACTTC. Protein product: CASSESAAPETQYF. The rearrangement joins TRBV25-1 to TRBJ2-5; D not certain. Trimming took 1 base from V and 5 from J, leaving 11 bases between them. The CDR3 has 14 residues. The germline V gene has CDR1 MGHDK and CDR2 SYGVNS.